This TCR beta chain comes out of a study of HIV-infected patients and healthy controls. This clonotype was recorded at least ten times. What it binds is not known. Notes on the study in general: Significant mean usage differences between HIV-infected patients and controls involved eight alpha and eight beta V genes.

Deletions cut 5 bases from V and 2 bases from J, with 9 bases between. Germline CDR1 is MNHEY and CDR2 is SMNVEV (reference sequence). The CDR3 runs to 14 residues. Antiretroviral therapy had run roughly three months, about 14 weeks, before follow-up blood collection. No cell fractionation was done, so the repertoire covers all unsorted peripheral blood T cells. Alpha and beta constant-region primers primed reverse transcription of around 500 ng RNA. Alpha and beta chain libraries were made separately by chain-specific third strand synthesis with multiplexing indices. TCRdb re-called the 5' RACE reads through MiXCR, storing one row per CDR3 protein. The repertoire consists of about 8,600 distinct CDR3 sequences, with 8.7% occurring once and the leading ten covering 22%.

This specimen consisted of blood, obtained during antiretroviral therapy. The source of this sequence is an adult with HIV infection. The chain has TRBV27 and TRBJ1-4, with D hard to call. CDR3 bases: TGTGCCAGCAGTCCGATACCTACTAATGAAAAACTGTTTTTT. It codes for CASSPIPTNEKLFF.